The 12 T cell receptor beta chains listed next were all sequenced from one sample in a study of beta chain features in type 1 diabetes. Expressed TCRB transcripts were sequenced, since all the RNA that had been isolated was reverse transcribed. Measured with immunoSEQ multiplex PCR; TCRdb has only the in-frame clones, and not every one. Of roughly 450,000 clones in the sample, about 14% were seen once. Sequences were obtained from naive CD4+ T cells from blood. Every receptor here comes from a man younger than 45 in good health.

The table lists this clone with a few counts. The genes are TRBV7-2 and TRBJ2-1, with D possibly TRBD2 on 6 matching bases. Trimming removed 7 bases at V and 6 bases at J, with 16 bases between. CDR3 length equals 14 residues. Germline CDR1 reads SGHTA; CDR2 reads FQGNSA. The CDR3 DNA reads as TGTGCCAGCAACAGGAGGGAATTAAGCAATGAGCAGTTCTTC. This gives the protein CASNRRELSNEQFF.

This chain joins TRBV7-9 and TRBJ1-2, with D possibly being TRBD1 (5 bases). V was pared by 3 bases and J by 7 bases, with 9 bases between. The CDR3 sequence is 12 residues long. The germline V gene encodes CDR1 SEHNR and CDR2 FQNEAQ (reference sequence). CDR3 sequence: CASSFDSRGYTF. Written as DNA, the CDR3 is TGTGCCAGCAGCTTTGACAGCCGTGGCTACACCTTC. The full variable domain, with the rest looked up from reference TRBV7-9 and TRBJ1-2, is DTGVSQNPRHKITKRGQNVTFRCDPISEHNRLYWYRQTLGQGPEFLTYFQNEAQLEKSRLLSDRFSAERPKGSFSTLEIQRTEQGDSAMYLCASSFDSRGYTFGSGTRLTVV.

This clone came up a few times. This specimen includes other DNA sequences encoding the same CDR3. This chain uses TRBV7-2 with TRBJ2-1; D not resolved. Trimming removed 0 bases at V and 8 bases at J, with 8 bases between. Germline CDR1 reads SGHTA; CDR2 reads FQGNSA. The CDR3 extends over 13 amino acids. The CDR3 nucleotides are TGTGCCAGCAGCTTAGCAGTATTTGATGAGCAGTTCTTC. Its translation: CASSLAVFDEQFF.

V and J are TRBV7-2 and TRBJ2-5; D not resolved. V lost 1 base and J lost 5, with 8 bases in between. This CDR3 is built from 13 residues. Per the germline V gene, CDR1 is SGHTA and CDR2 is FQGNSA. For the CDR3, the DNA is TGTGCCAGCAGCTTAGGGGCCGGGGAGACCCAGTACTTC. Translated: CASSLGAGETQYF. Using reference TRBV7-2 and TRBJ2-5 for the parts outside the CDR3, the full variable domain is GAGVSQSPSNKVTEKGKDVELRCDPISGHTALYWYRQSLGQGLEFLIYFQGNSAPDKSGLPSDRFSAERTGGSVSTLTIQRTQQEDSAVYLCASSLGAGETQYFGPGTRLLVL.

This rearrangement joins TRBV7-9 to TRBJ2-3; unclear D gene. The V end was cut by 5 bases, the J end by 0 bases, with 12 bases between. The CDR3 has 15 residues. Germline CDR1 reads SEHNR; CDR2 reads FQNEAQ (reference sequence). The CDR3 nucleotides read TGTGCCAGCAGCCAGCTTGGCCCCAGCACAGATACGCAGTATTTT. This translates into CASSQLGPSTDTQYF.

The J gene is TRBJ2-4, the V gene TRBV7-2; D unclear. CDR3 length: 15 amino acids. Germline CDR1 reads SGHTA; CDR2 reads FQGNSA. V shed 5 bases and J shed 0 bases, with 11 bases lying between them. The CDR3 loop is CASSLPTLAKNIQYF. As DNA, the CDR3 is TGTGCCAGCAGCCTCCCCACTCTAGCCAAAAACATTCAGTACTTC.

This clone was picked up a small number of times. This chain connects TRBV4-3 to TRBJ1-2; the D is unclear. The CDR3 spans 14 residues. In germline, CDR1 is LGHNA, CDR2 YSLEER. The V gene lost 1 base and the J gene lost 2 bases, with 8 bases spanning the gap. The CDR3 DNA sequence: TGCGCCAGCAGCCAAGGTATGAGGAACTATGGCTACACCTTC. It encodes CASSQGMRNYGYTF.

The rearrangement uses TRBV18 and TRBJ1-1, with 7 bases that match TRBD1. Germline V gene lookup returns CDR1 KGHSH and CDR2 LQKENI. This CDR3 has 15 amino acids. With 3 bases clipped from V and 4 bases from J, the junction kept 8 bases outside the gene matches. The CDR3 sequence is CASSPIQGKATEAFF. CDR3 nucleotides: TGTGCCAGCTCACCGATACAGGGGAAGGCCACTGAAGCTTTCTTT.

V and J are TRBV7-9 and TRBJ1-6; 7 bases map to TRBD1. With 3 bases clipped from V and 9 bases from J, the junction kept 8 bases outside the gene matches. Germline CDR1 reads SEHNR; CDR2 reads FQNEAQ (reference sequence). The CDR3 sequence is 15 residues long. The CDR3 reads CASSFGRQGGSPLHF. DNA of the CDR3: TGTGCCAGCAGCTTTGGACGACAGGGAGGTTCACCCCTCCACTTT.

This CDR3 is CASSSTGASPLHF. The CDR3 DNA is TGTGCCAGCAGCTCGACAGGGGCCTCACCCCTCCACTTT. V usage is TRBV7-2 and J usage is TRBJ1-6; 8 bases map to TRBD1. With 4 bases clipped from V and 10 bases from J, the junction kept 3 bases outside the gene matches. Per germline, CDR1 SGHTA and CDR2 FQGNSA. The CDR3 runs 13 residues.

CDR3 nucleotides: TGTGCCAGCAGCCGAAGGGAGGGACCAACCAGAGGCTACACCTTC. It yields the protein CASSRREGPTRGYTF. V usage is TRBV7-2 and J usage is TRBJ1-2, with D tentatively TRBD1 (5 bases). The CDR3 has 15 amino acids. V dropped 5 bases and J dropped 8 bases, with 21 bases sitting between them. Germline V gene data show CDR1 as SGHTA and CDR2 as FQGNSA. Variable domain in full (rest from reference TRBV7-2 and TRBJ1-2): GAGVSQSPSNKVTEKGKDVELRCDPISGHTALYWYRQSLGQGLEFLIYFQGNSAPDKSGLPSDRFSAERTGGSVSTLTIQRTQQEDSAVYLCASSRREGPTRGYTFGSGTRLTVV.

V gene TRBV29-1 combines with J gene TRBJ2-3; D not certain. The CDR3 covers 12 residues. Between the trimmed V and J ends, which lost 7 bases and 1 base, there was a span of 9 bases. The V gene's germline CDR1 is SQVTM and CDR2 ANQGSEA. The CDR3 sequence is CSASDGTDTQYF. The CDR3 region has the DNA TGCAGCGCTTCGGACGGCACAGATACGCAGTATTTT.